What follows are 27 T cell receptor beta chains derived from one specimen sequenced in a study of tumor and adjacent non-tumor tissue in lung cancer. Three rounds of nested PCR, following a modified ARM-PCR protocol, produced the TCRbeta library. TCRdb re-analysed the multiplex PCR reads in MiXCR, keeping a single row per CDR3 protein. The sample carries roughly 220,000 distinct CDR3 sequences, 60% to 85% recorded once. This sample's RNA came from whole unsorted tissue. Sequenced input: lung tumor tissue. The receptors were gathered from a man between 60 and 75 years old with non-small cell lung cancer.

As concerns this clonotype: One junction end does not reproduce the germline sequence, and a read error may be involved. The chain has TRBV11-2 and TRBJ2-1; TRBD2 matches 15 bases. Germline CDR1 SGHAT, CDR2 FQNNGV. The CDR3 is 20 residues long. CDR3 in DNA: TGTGCCAGGAGTTTGCGCCAACCGGGACTAGCGGGAGGTCCGGACAACGAGCAGTTCTTC. It codes for CARSLRQPGLAGGPDNEQFF. Based on the CDR3 plus reference TRBV11-2 and TRBJ2-1, the full variable domain is EAGVAQSPRYKIIEKRQSVAFWCNPISGHATLYWYQQILGQGPKLLIQFQNNGVVDDSQLPKDRFSAERLKGVDSTLKIQPAKLEDSAVYLCARSLRQPGLAGGPDNEQFFGPGTRLTVL.

With respect to this clonotype: This may come from a read error, since a much larger clone is one base off. CDR3 nucleotide sequence: TGCACTGCTAGTCTAGGACTAAGGACAGATACGCAGTATTTT. Protein: CTASLGLRTDTQYF. The chain couples TRBV20-1 to TRBJ2-3; D is perhaps TRBD2 (6 bases). CDR3 length: 14 amino acids. CDR1 is DFQATT and CDR2 is SNEGSKA in the germline V gene (reference sequence).

Concerning this clonotype itself: A read error may produce the germline difference seen at one junction end. The genes are TRBV24-1 and TRBJ2-3, with D possibly matching TRBD2 (5 bases). The CDR3 runs 16 residues. CDR1 KGHDR and CDR2 SFDVKD come from the germline V gene. DNA of the CDR3: TGTGCCACCAGTCAAAGAGGGCGCGCAAGCACAGATACGCAGTGTTTT. Amino acid sequence: CATSQRGRASTDTQCF.

This clonotype was counted a few times. The chain recombines TRBV11-2 with TRBJ2-5; the D gene is possibly TRBD2 (7 bases). CDR3 length: 14 residues. Germline V gene sequence: CDR1 SGHAT, CDR2 FQNNGV. With 6 bases removed from V and 4 bases from J, the gap between germline ends came to 15 bases. The CDR3, as DNA: TGTGCCAGCAGTTGGGGAGGGGGGGGAGAGACCCAGTACTTC. It specifies CASSWGGGGETQYF. Filled out from reference TRBV11-2 and TRBJ2-5, the complete variable domain reads EAGVAQSPRYKIIEKRQSVAFWCNPISGHATLYWYQQILGQGPKLLIQFQNNGVVDDSQLPKDRFSAERLKGVDSTLKIQPAKLEDSAVYLCASSWGGGGETQYFGPGTRLLVL.

At least ten counts were recorded for this clonotype. The chain links TRBV4-3 to TRBJ2-6; D might be TRBD1 (6 bases). Trimming shortened V by 2 bases and J by 3 bases, and 17 bases separated the two germline ends. CDR3 length equals 18 residues. In germline, CDR1 is LGHNA, CDR2 YSLEER. The CDR3 spells CASSQWAPRGSGANVLTF. DNA for the CDR3: TGCGCCAGCAGCCAATGGGCCCCCAGGGGCAGTGGGGCCAACGTCCTGACTTTC.

This clonotype was counted many times. The chain recombines TRBV12-3 or TRBV12-4 with TRBJ1-5; 7 positions match TRBD1. CDR3 size: 13 residues. Trimming took 3 bases from V and 5 from J; bases not matched to a gene: 1. The CDR3 bases are TGTGCCAGCAGTTTCCAGGGGGATCAGCCCCAGCATTTT. This gives the protein CASSFQGDQPQHF.

Of note for this clonotype: One end of the junction fails to match germline, which may point to a read error. V gene TRBV11-2 combines with J gene TRBJ2-2; D possibly corresponds to TRBD1 (5 bases). The CDR3 is 16 amino acids. CDR1 and CDR2 from the germline V gene are SGHAT and FQNNGV. The CDR3 nucleotides are TGTGCCAGAAGCTTAGTCTGGGGCAGAAACACCGAGGAGCTGTTTTTT. The encoded protein is CARSLVWGRNTEELFF. Variable domain in full (rest from reference TRBV11-2 and TRBJ2-2): EAGVAQSPRYKIIEKRQSVAFWCNPISGHATLYWYQQILGQGPKLLIQFQNNGVVDDSQLPKDRFSAERLKGVDSTLKIQPAKLEDSAVYLCARSLVWGRNTEELFFGEGSRLTVL.

On this clonotype itself: Relative to the germline gene, one junction end is altered; a read error may explain this. CDR3 DNA: TGTGCCACCGAGGGGTCGCGGGATGAGCAGATCTTC. It encodes CATEGSRDEQIF. The chain recombines TRBV5-4 with TRBJ2-1; D perhaps matches TRBD2 (6 bases). CDR1 SGHNT and CDR2 YYREEE come from the germline V gene (reference sequence). The CDR3 spans 12 residues.

Remarks on this clonotype: This may arise from a read error, as a much more abundant clone is one base away. The chain couples TRBV4-1 to TRBJ2-1; D not resolved. Germline V gene sequence: CDR1 MGHRA, CDR2 YSYEKL. V was cut by 2 bases and J by 4 bases, with 12 bases left in between. This CDR3 comprises 15 residues. In DNA form, the CDR3 reads TGCGCCAGCAGCCAACATCTCACGAGTTACAATGAGCAGTTCTTC. Its translation is CASSQHLTSYNEQFF.

V is TRBV11-3 and J is TRBJ1-1; D call uncertain. This CDR3 is 13 amino acids long. Germline lookup yields CDR1 SGHNT and CDR2 YENEEA. The ends were cut back, 5 bases at V and 4 bases at J, with 11 bases in the middle. The CDR3 region is CASSQEASTEAFF. CDR3 nucleotides: TGTGCCAGCAGCCAAGAGGCGAGCACTGAAGCTTTCTTT.

Within the sample, this clonotype is medium-sized. The chain is built from TRBV20-1 and TRBJ2-1; TRBD2 matches 10 bases. Looked up from germline, CDR1 is DFQATT and CDR2 is SNEGSKA (reference sequence). CDR3 length: 16 residues. After removal of 2 bases from V and 2 bases from J, the junction contained 6 bases not matched to a gene. In DNA form, the CDR3 reads TGCAGTGCTAGACCCTCCACTAGCGGGGCCTACAATGAGCAGTTCTTC. This gives the protein CSARPSTSGAYNEQFF.

Notes on this clonotype: A much larger clone lies one base from this, so it may be a read error. The chain carries TRBV6-2 or TRBV6-3 and TRBJ1-4, with D hard to call. Germline V CDR1 and CDR2: MNHEY, SVGEGT. The CDR3 consists of 14 residues. CDR3 sequence (DNA): TGTGCCAGCAGTTTTCGAGTCGCTAATGAAAAACTGTCTTTT. It codes for CASSFRVANEKLSF.

For the CDR3, the DNA is TGCAGTGCGGGGACGGACAGGGGATCGGGAAGGATCAATCAGCCCCAGCATTTT. This gives the protein CSAGTDRGSGRINQPQHF. The chain carries TRBV20-1 and TRBJ1-5, with 9 bases identical to TRBD1. This CDR3 spans 18 amino acids. V lost 6 bases and J lost 3; bases outside the gene matches: 18. Germline loops: CDR1 DFQATT, CDR2 SNEGSKA (reference sequence).

As to this clonotype: Since a much larger clone is just one base distant, this may be a read error. The chain carries TRBV5-6 and TRBJ1-2, with D perhaps TRBD1 (6 bases). The germline V and J ends were trimmed by 2 bases and 4 bases, with 9 bases remaining between them. The CDR3 length is 13 residues. CDR1 is SGHDT and CDR2 is YYEEEE in the germline V gene. CDR3 in amino acids: CASSFGQIYGYTF. In DNA form, the CDR3 reads TGTGCCAGCAGCTTTGGACAGATCTATGGCTACACCTTC.

The CDR3 here is CASSQDHGGLPFHPQHF. CDR3 coding DNA: TGCGCCAGCAGCCAAGACCACGGCGGGCTTCCGTTCCATCCCCAGCATTTT. V usage is TRBV4-1 and J usage is TRBJ1-5; D uncertain. Between the trimmed V and J ends, which lost 0 bases and 10 bases, there was a span of 22 bases. The CDR3 spans 17 residues. Looked up from germline, CDR1 is MGHRA and CDR2 is YSYEKL.

This sequence joins TRBV5-1 and TRBJ1-2, with 7 bases fitting TRBD1. CDR1 is SGHRS and CDR2 is YFSETQ in the germline V gene. This CDR3 contains 15 residues. Trimming removed 4 bases from V and 0 bases from J; junction bases left unmatched: 6. As DNA, the CDR3 is TGCGCCAGCAGCCAAGACAGGGCAACTAACTATGGCTACACCTTC. It codes for CASSQDRATNYGYTF.

This clonotype was detected many times. One end of the junction is discordant with germline, which a read error may explain. V is TRBV20-1 and J is TRBJ2-3; D may be TRBD2 (6 bases). The CDR3 spans 14 residues. Looked up from germline, CDR1 is DFQATT and CDR2 is SNEGSKA (reference sequence). This CDR3 reads CSASGAGNTHTQYF. The CDR3 region has the DNA TGCAGTGCTAGCGGGGCGGGGAACACACATACGCAGTATTTT.

For this clonotype: In this CDR3 the conserved last residue, phenylalanine or tryptophan, is missing, so a read error is likely. The chain recombines TRBV29-1 with TRBJ1-2; D is unclear. Germline values: CDR1 SQVTM, CDR2 ANQGSEA. This CDR3 has 12 residues. Trimming pared 3 bases from V and 4 bases from J, leaving 9 bases between. The chain's CDR3 is CSVEEIGYGYTI. DNA of the CDR3: TGCAGCGTTGAGGAGATCGGCTATGGCTACACCATC.

About this clonotype itself: At one boundary the junction diverges from the germline segment, which might be a read error. The chain employs TRBV20-1 and TRBJ1-6; TRBD1 might be the D (5 bases). CDR1 is DFQATT, CDR2 SNEGSKA, per germline (reference sequence). The CDR3 consists of 13 residues. This chain's CDR3 is CSASGTWGSSLHF. DNA of the CDR3: TGCAGTGCTTCTGGGACCTGGGGTTCATCCCTCCACTTT.

Of note for this clonotype: Relative to the germline gene, one junction end is altered; a read error may explain this. V and J are TRBV20-1 and TRBJ2-3; D is possibly TRBD1 (5 bases). The CDR3 covers 14 residues. Germline V gene data show CDR1 as DFQATT and CDR2 as SNEGSKA (reference sequence). The CDR3 bases are TGCAGTGCAAAGTGGGGCTTGAAGACAGACACGCAGTATTTT. It yields the protein CSAKWGLKTDTQYF.

This clonotype was seen repeatedly, ten times or more. The chain couples TRBV12-3 or TRBV12-4 to TRBJ1-5; no reliable D call. V lost 1 base and J 3 bases, leaving 7 bases between the germline ends. This CDR3 is 14 amino acids long. The DNA of the CDR3 is TGTGCCAGCAGTTTAGGGCCGTTCAATCAGCCCCAGCATTTT. Its protein is CASSLGPFNQPQHF.

About this clonotype itself: Compared with germline, one end of the junction differs, possibly owing to a read error. This chain uses TRBV11-2 with TRBJ2-5; 9 bases match TRBD2. Germline CDR1 SGHAT, CDR2 FQNNGV. This CDR3 comprises 16 residues. The CDR3 sequence is CTSSFGASGAQETQYF. The CDR3 DNA follows: TGTACCAGCAGCTTCGGGGCTAGCGGGGCGCAAGAGACCCAGTACTTC. Drawing the rest from reference TRBV11-2 and TRBJ2-5, the complete variable domain is EAGVAQSPRYKIIEKRQSVAFWCNPISGHATLYWYQQILGQGPKLLIQFQNNGVVDDSQLPKDRFSAERLKGVDSTLKIQPAKLEDSAVYLCTSSFGASGAQETQYFGPGTRLLVL.

The rearrangement uses TRBV4-3 and TRBJ2-3; TRBD2 is a possible D gene (7 bases). The germline gives CDR1 LGHNA, CDR2 YSLEER. V lost 5 bases to trimming and J lost 6 bases, with 9 bases between them. This CDR3 comprises 12 residues. The CDR3 DNA follows: TGCGCCAGCAGCTGGGGGGGCGATACGCAGTATTTT. Translated, it gives CASSWGGDTQYF.

About this clonotype: A much larger clone lies a single base off, so this may be a read error. Given the absence of the conserved phenylalanine or tryptophan at the CDR3 end, a read error is likely. The chain uses TRBV6-5 and TRBJ1-5; the D is unclear. The CDR3 consists of 14 residues. The V end was cut by 5 bases, the J end by 2 bases, with 10 bases between. Per the germline V gene, CDR1 is MNHEY and CDR2 is SVGAGI. The DNA for the CDR3 is TGTGCCAGCAGTACCCGTTGGGGCAATCAGCCCCAGCATTTA. This sequence encodes CASSTRWGNQPQHL.

Points on this clonotype: This may arise from a read error, as a much more abundant clone is one base away. V gene TRBV11-2 combines with J gene TRBJ1-2; D is perhaps TRBD1 (5 bases). Germline V gene lookup returns CDR1 SGHAT and CDR2 FQNNGV. The CDR3 contains 13 residues. The CDR3 nucleotides are TGTGTCAGCAGCTTGGGACTCGACTATGGCTACACCTTC. Amino acid sequence: CVSSLGLDYGYTF.

Remarks on this clonotype: Germline is not matched at one junction end, which may reflect a read error. V gene TRBV11-3 combines with J gene TRBJ2-1, with D tentatively TRBD1 (6 bases). This CDR3 spans 13 amino acids. In germline, CDR1 is SGHNT, CDR2 YENEEA. This chain's CDR3 is CASSRTVDNEPFF. The CDR3 DNA reads TGTGCCAGTAGCCGGACAGTCGACAATGAGCCGTTCTTC.

On this clonotype itself: This may be a read error, as it is one base from a much larger clone. V and J are TRBV4-1 and TRBJ1-3; a weak D match, TRBD1 (5 bases). CDR3 length: 14 residues. Germline loops: CDR1 MGHRA, CDR2 YSYEKL. DNA for the CDR3: TGCGCCAGCAGCCAAGAAGGGGCTGGAAAGACCATATATTTT. Its translation: CASSQEGAGKTIYF.